The 24 T cell receptor beta chains listed next were all sequenced from one sample in a study of CD4+ T cells in melanoma. TCRdb keeps only in-frame clones here, not all; method: immunoSEQ multiplex PCR. The repertoire consists of over 100,000 clones, with 80% to 95% occurring once and the leading ten covering about 3.3%. The material sequenced was peripheral blood. The receptors stem from a human donor with melanoma.

The chain uses TRBV4-1 and TRBJ2-4; no clear D. The CDR3 sequence is 22 residues long. Trimming removed 0 bases at V and 1 base at J, with 28 bases between. Germline-derived CDR1 and CDR2 are MGHRA and YSYEKL. CDR3 residues: CASSQDPPDVSILHDAKNIQYF. CDR3 DNA: TGCGCCAGCAGCCAAGATCCCCCCGACGTCTCGATACTCCACGACGCCAAAAACATTCAGTACTTC.

V usage is TRBV5-8 and J usage is TRBJ1-2; 10 bases map to TRBD1. V shed 5 bases, J shed 3 bases, and the junction held 7 bases outside the gene matches. This CDR3 spans 15 amino acids. CDR1 and CDR2 from the germline V gene are SGHTS and YDEGEE. The chain's CDR3 is CASSDRGRGDYGYTF. CDR3 DNA: TGTGCCAGCAGTGACAGGGGGCGAGGGGACTATGGCTACACCTTC.

The rearrangement uses TRBV5-1 and TRBJ2-1; D not resolved. Germline values: CDR1 SGHRS, CDR2 YFSETQ. This CDR3 contains 15 residues. Trimming pared 0 bases from V and 9 bases from J, leaving 16 bases between. CDR3 region: CASSLATYGFGEQFF. The DNA of the CDR3 is TGCGCCAGCAGCTTGGCGACGTACGGGTTCGGTGAGCAGTTCTTC.

The chain links TRBV27 to TRBJ1-5; tentative D call: TRBD1 (5 bases). V was pared by 2 bases and J by 4 bases, with 6 bases between. The germline V gene has CDR1 MNHEY and CDR2 SMNVEV (reference sequence). This CDR3 region has 13 residues. CDR3 amino acids: CASSLNRNQPQHF. In DNA, the CDR3 is TGTGCCAGCAGTTTAAACAGGAATCAGCCCCAGCATTTT.

CDR3 nucleotides: TGTGCCAGCAGCTTCTCGGAGAGCTCCTACGAGCAGTACTTC. The encoded protein is CASSFSESSYEQYF. The chain couples TRBV7-9 to TRBJ2-7; D is undetermined. CDR1 is SEHNR and CDR2 is FQNEAQ in the germline V gene (reference sequence). The CDR3 has 14 residues. V lost 3 bases to trimming and J lost 0 bases, with 9 bases between them.

This clone was counted a single time. The chain links TRBV27 to TRBJ2-5, with TRBD2 matching over 11 bases. The CDR3 totals 14 residues. V was pared by 5 bases and J by 5 bases, with 4 bases of the junction left unmatched. The germline V gene encodes CDR1 MNHEY and CDR2 SMNVEV (reference sequence). The CDR3 DNA is TGTGCCAGCAGTCCGGGGACTAGCGGTGAGACCCAGTACTTC. Its translation: CASSPGTSGETQYF.

This sequence joins TRBV28 and TRBJ1-2; no clear D. The CDR3 extends over 14 amino acids. Trimming shortened V by 2 bases and J by 3 bases, and 10 bases separated the two germline ends. From germline, CDR1 is MDHEN and CDR2 SYDVKM. CDR3 in amino acids: CASSLGGMHYGYTF. The CDR3 nucleotides read TGTGCCAGCAGTTTAGGCGGGATGCACTATGGCTACACCTTC.

The chain uses TRBV28 and TRBJ2-4; D may match TRBD1 or TRBD2 (5 bases each). V was shortened by 7 bases and J by 0 bases, with 19 bases between the two germline ends. The CDR3 is 17 residues long. Germline-derived CDR1 and CDR2 are MDHEN and SYDVKM. The CDR3 region is CASNPSGTALAKNIQYF. The CDR3, as DNA: TGTGCCAGCAATCCATCCGGGACGGCCTTAGCCAAAAACATTCAGTACTTC.

The CDR3 sequence: CASSARTGGIGTQYF. For the CDR3, the DNA is TGTGCCAGCAGTGCCCGGACAGGGGGAATTGGGACCCAGTACTTC. The chain carries TRBV25-1 and TRBJ2-5; 10 bases match TRBD1. The ends lost 4 bases at V and 7 bases at J; junction bases unmatched: 9. Germline V lookup: CDR1 MGHDK, CDR2 SYGVNS. The CDR3 is 15 residues long. The full variable domain, its missing parts supplied by reference TRBV25-1 and TRBJ2-5, is EADIYQTPRYLVIGTGKKITLECSQTMGHDKMYWYQQDPGMELHLIHYSYGVNSTEKGDLSSESTVSRIRTEHFPLTLESARPSHTSQYLCASSARTGGIGTQYFGPGTRLLVL.

V usage is TRBV4-3 and J usage is TRBJ2-7, with TRBD1 identical over 11 bases. This CDR3 is built from 17 residues. Germline loops: CDR1 LGHNA, CDR2 YSLEER. V gave up 3 bases and J gave up 6 bases; unmatched junction bases: 13. CDR3 loop: CASSQGLWDRGLGEQYF. In DNA, the CDR3 is TGCGCCAGCAGCCAGGGCCTTTGGGACAGGGGGTTGGGCGAGCAGTACTTC.

This clone appeared once. The chain is built from TRBV7-3 and TRBJ1-1; no reliable D call. Trimming pared 4 bases from V and 4 bases from J, leaving 10 bases between. Germline V CDR1 and CDR2: SGHTA, FQGTGA. This CDR3 has 13 amino acids. The CDR3 DNA sequence: TGTGCCAGCAGCTCCGAGGAGGTCACTGAAGCTTTCTTT. Translation: CASSSEEVTEAFF. Drawing the rest from reference TRBV7-3 and TRBJ1-1, the complete variable domain is GAGVSQTPSNKVTEKGKYVELRCDPISGHTALYWYRQSLGQGPEFLIYFQGTGAADDSGLPNDRFFAVRPEGSVSTLKIQRTERGDSAVYLCASSSEEVTEAFFGQGTRLTVV.

The chain combines TRBV4-3 with TRBJ1-2; 9 bases align to TRBD1. The germline V gene encodes CDR1 LGHNA and CDR2 YSLEER. After removal of 3 bases from V and 3 bases from J, the junction contained 5 bases not matched to a gene. This CDR3 is built from 15 residues. The CDR3 protein is CASSQRRQGDYGYTF. In DNA, the CDR3 is TGCGCCAGCAGCCAGAGACGACAGGGGGACTATGGCTACACCTTC.

This chain uses TRBV7-9 with TRBJ1-1; D call uncertain. Germline V gene data show CDR1 as SEHNR and CDR2 as FQNEAQ (reference sequence). Trimming removed 7 bases from V and 7 bases from J, with 10 bases in between. The CDR3 contains 11 residues. CDR3 nucleotides: TGTGCCAGCACCTCCTCTGGTGAAGCTTTCTTT. Protein product: CASTSSGEAFF.

The rearrangement joins TRBV7-3 to TRBJ2-7; D gene ambiguous. The CDR3 spans 13 residues. Trimming cost V 2 bases and J 5 bases, with 10 bases left between them. Germline-derived CDR1 and CDR2 are SGHTA and FQGTGA. The CDR3 sequence is CASSLLFGNEQYF. The CDR3 DNA reads as TGTGCCAGCAGCTTACTGTTTGGGAACGAGCAGTACTTC.

V gene TRBV6-1 combines with J gene TRBJ2-7, with no clear D. The CDR3 is 14 residues long. Per the germline V gene, CDR1 is MNHNS and CDR2 is SASEGT. Trimming stripped 6 bases from V and 1 base from J, with 13 bases between. CDR3 DNA: TGTGCCAGCAGCCCAGGCCCCGTATCCTACGAGCAGTACTTC. This gives the protein CASSPGPVSYEQYF.

The chain links TRBV7-9 to TRBJ2-1, with D perhaps TRBD2 (6 bases). V was shortened by 5 bases and J by 0 bases, with 23 bases between the two germline ends. Germline V gene data show CDR1 as SEHNR and CDR2 as FQNEAQ (reference sequence). This CDR3 has 19 residues. CDR3 region: CASSQGLSTILSSYNEQFF. In DNA, the CDR3 is TGTGCCAGCAGCCAGGGACTCTCCACTATACTAAGCTCCTACAATGAGCAGTTCTTC.

The gene calls are TRBV10-3 and TRBJ2-7; 8 nucleotides agree with TRBD1. This CDR3 is 15 amino acids long. Germline V gene data show CDR1 as ENHRY and CDR2 as SYGVKD. V was pared by 3 bases and J by 0 bases, with 4 bases of the junction left unmatched. The CDR3: CAISDPGQVSYEQYF. CDR3 DNA: TGTGCCATCAGTGACCCGGGACAGGTCTCCTACGAGCAGTACTTC.

The chain combines TRBV7-8 with TRBJ2-5; D uncertain. The CDR3 is made up of 13 amino acids. Germline CDR1 reads SGHVS; CDR2 reads FQNEAQ. Trimming removed 3 bases at V and 5 bases at J, with 10 bases between. For the CDR3, the DNA is TGTGCCAGCAGCTTGCGGTGGTTCGAGACCCAGTACTTC. Its translation: CASSLRWFETQYF.

V and J are TRBV7-2 and TRBJ1-2; D is uncertain. CDR3 length equals 14 residues. Trimming removed 0 bases at V and 4 bases at J, with 9 bases between. Looked up from germline, CDR1 is SGHTA and CDR2 is FQGNSA. CDR3 sequence: CASSLAGESYGYTF. The CDR3, as DNA: TGTGCCAGCAGCTTAGCTGGCGAAAGCTATGGCTACACCTTC.

The V call is TRBV14, the J call TRBJ1-2; no firm D call. Trimming stripped 3 bases from V and 4 bases from J, with 9 bases between. CDR3 length: 13 amino acids. Germline CDR1 is SGHDN and CDR2 is FVKESK. The CDR3 loop is CASSHGLLYGYTF. In nucleotides, the CDR3 is TGTGCCAGCAGCCACGGACTCCTCTATGGCTACACCTTC.

The chain carries TRBV5-5 and TRBJ2-7; D is perhaps TRBD1 or TRBD2 (5 bases each). With 0 bases removed from V and 3 bases from J, the gap between germline ends came to 10 bases. CDR1 and CDR2 from the germline V gene are SGHKS and YYEKEE (reference sequence). This CDR3 spans 14 amino acids. CDR3 residues: CASSLDGALYEQYF. For the CDR3, the DNA is TGTGCCAGCAGCTTGGACGGGGCCCTCTACGAGCAGTACTTC.

The chain uses TRBV19 and TRBJ2-3; tentatively, D is TRBD2 (5 bases). The V gene lost 3 bases and the J gene lost 2 bases, with 9 bases spanning the gap. CDR1 LNHDA and CDR2 SQIVND come from the germline V gene (reference sequence). CDR3 length equals 14 residues. CDR3 protein: CASSIQRTTDTQYF. DNA for the CDR3: TGTGCCAGTAGTATCCAGCGGACCACAGATACGCAGTATTTT.

DNA of the CDR3: TGTGCCAGCAAGCTGGACAGGGGAACCTATGGCTACACCTTC. This encodes CASKLDRGTYGYTF. The V and J genes are TRBV27 and TRBJ1-2, with 9 nucleotides matching TRBD1. Germline loops: CDR1 MNHEY, CDR2 SMNVEV (reference sequence). The CDR3 totals 14 residues. Germline trimming cut 7 bases from V and 4 bases from J; bases unmatched to any gene: 7.

The rearrangement links TRBV6-1 to TRBJ2-1; D remains ambiguous. The CDR3 extends over 13 amino acids. Trimming left V 6 bases short and J 0 bases short, with 6 bases between. Germline V lookup: CDR1 MNHNS, CDR2 SASEGT. The CDR3 region has the DNA TGTGCCAGCAGGGTAAGCTCCTACAATGAGCAGTTCTTC. Its protein product is CASRVSSYNEQFF.